A single sample is the source of the 12 T cell receptor beta chains below, sequenced in a study of human T cells and chemical hapten exposure. Time point meaning: patch test 2, 6 weeks after DPC sensitization. As for treatment: therapeutic diphenylcyclopropenone sensitization with weekly scalp DPC. TCRdb redid the calling of the RACE reads with MiXCR, one entry per CDR3 protein. Here the sample spans some 350,000 distinct CDR3 sequences, around 6% being singletons. This sample comprised whole blood, obtained in connection with sensitization to the hapten diphenylcyclopropenone (DPC). These TCRs come from a woman younger than 30 with alopecia areata. Some clones in this sample may be carry-over from other donors' samples.

This clonotype was found a few times. The genes are TRBV27 and TRBJ2-7, with TRBD1 as a possible D gene (6 bases). V lost 8 bases to trimming and J lost 6 bases, with 8 bases between them. The germline V gene encodes CDR1 MNHEY and CDR2 SMNVEV (reference sequence). This CDR3 contains 10 residues. In DNA form, the CDR3 reads TGTGCCAGCGGACAGCCCGAGCAGTACTTC. Translation gives CASGQPEQYF.

This chain links TRBV3-1 with TRBJ2-1; 9 bases fit TRBD1. From germline, CDR1 is LGHDT and CDR2 YNNKEL (reference sequence). Trimming at V came to 4 bases and at J to 14 bases, leaving 6 bases not matched to a gene. This CDR3 is built from 12 residues. CDR3 nucleotides: TGTGCCAGCAGCCGTACGGACAGGGGAGAGTTCTTC. It codes for CASSRTDRGEFF.

This clonotype appeared many times. The rearrangement links TRBV6-5 to TRBJ1-1; the D is unclear. This CDR3 spans 13 amino acids. V lost 6 bases to trimming and J lost 2 bases, with 10 bases between them. Germline CDR1 MNHEY, CDR2 SVGAGI. CDR3 sequence reads: CASRRGINTEAFF. For the CDR3, the DNA is TGTGCCAGCAGGCGGGGAATTAACACTGAAGCTTTCTTT.

This clonotype was observed a few times. V is TRBV4-3 and J is TRBJ2-2; no definite D call. This CDR3 has 16 amino acids. CDR1 and CDR2 from the germline V gene are LGHNA and YSLEER. The V end lost 0 bases, the J end lost 3 bases, and 11 bases lay between the germline ends. The CDR3 DNA reads as TGCGCCAGCAGCCAAGATATGGTCAGTTACACCGGGGAGCTGTTTTTT. Protein product: CASSQDMVSYTGELFF.

This chain connects TRBV5-5 to TRBJ2-2; 10 nucleotides align to TRBD2. V lost 6 bases and J lost 5; bases outside the gene matches: 7. Germline V gene sequence: CDR1 SGHKS, CDR2 YYEKEE (reference sequence). The CDR3 spans 15 residues. The CDR3 loop is CASNQAGGRTGELFF. CDR3 bases: TGTGCCAGCAACCAAGCGGGGGGGCGTACCGGGGAGCTGTTTTTT.

This clonotype was seen many times. V is TRBV3-1 and J is TRBJ1-5, with D uncertain. The CDR3 is 15 residues long. The V gene's germline CDR1 is LGHDT and CDR2 YNNKEL (reference sequence). V lost 0 bases and J 4 bases, leaving 10 bases between the germline ends. The CDR3 is CASSQDGGPNQPQHF. The CDR3 region has the DNA TGTGCCAGCAGCCAAGATGGAGGCCCTAATCAGCCCCAGCATTTT.

This clonotype turned up a few times. The chain is built from TRBV10-3 and TRBJ1-6; tentative D call: TRBD1 (5 bases). This CDR3 contains 13 residues. Germline lookup yields CDR1 ENHRY and CDR2 SYGVKD. V lost 4 bases and J 7 bases, leaving 8 bases between the germline ends. The CDR3 bases are TGTGCCATCAGTGGACAGCTAAATTCACCCCTCCACTTT. This translates into CAISGQLNSPLHF.

The chain couples TRBV29-1 to TRBJ2-3, with D unclear. The CDR3 has 13 amino acids. Germline lookup yields CDR1 SQVTM and CDR2 ANQGSEA. The V and J ends lost 4 bases and 2 bases respectively, with 10 bases between them. DNA for the CDR3: TGCAGCGTTGGGGCGGCCCTCACAGATACGCAGTATTTT. Residues: CSVGAALTDTQYF.

This clonotype was seen repeatedly, ten times or more. The J gene is TRBJ1-1, the V gene TRBV7-8; 10 nucleotides line up with TRBD1. The V segment lost 1 base and the J segment 0 bases; nucleotides outside the gene matches: 8. Germline lookup yields CDR1 SGHVS and CDR2 FQNEAQ. CDR3 length: 18 amino acids. The CDR3 region has the DNA TGTGCCAGCAGCTTAGGGTCTGGGGACAGGGGAATGAACACTGAAGCTTTCTTT. It yields the protein CASSLGSGDRGMNTEAFF.

In this sample, this clonotype turned up a few times. The V call is TRBV20-1, the J call TRBJ1-2; 7 bases match TRBD1. This CDR3 spans 13 amino acids. V dropped 6 bases and J dropped 6; count of bases not matched to a gene: 10. Germline lookup yields CDR1 DFQATT and CDR2 SNEGSKA (reference sequence). The CDR3 DNA is TGCAGTGCCAAGGACAGGTTTGAAAATGGCTACACCTTC. Its protein product is CSAKDRFENGYTF.

This clonotype was counted at least ten times. This sequence joins TRBV4-1 and TRBJ1-1; D not resolved. CDR1 and CDR2 from the germline V gene are MGHRA and YSYEKL. The CDR3 has 14 residues. The V gene lost 4 bases and the J gene lost 0 bases, with 9 bases spanning the gap. The CDR3 spells CASSPRALNTEAFF. The CDR3 DNA follows: TGCGCCAGCAGCCCCCGGGCCTTGAACACTGAAGCTTTCTTT.

This clonotype was recorded many times. The chain has TRBV5-1 and TRBJ2-7; TRBD1 matches at 10 bases. This CDR3 is 14 amino acids long. Germline trimming cut 3 bases from V and 4 bases from J; bases unmatched to any gene: 4. Per germline, CDR1 SGHRS and CDR2 YFSETQ. The CDR3 protein is CASSSRTGGYEQYF. The CDR3 bases are TGCGCCAGCAGCTCCCGGACAGGGGGTTACGAGCAGTACTTC.